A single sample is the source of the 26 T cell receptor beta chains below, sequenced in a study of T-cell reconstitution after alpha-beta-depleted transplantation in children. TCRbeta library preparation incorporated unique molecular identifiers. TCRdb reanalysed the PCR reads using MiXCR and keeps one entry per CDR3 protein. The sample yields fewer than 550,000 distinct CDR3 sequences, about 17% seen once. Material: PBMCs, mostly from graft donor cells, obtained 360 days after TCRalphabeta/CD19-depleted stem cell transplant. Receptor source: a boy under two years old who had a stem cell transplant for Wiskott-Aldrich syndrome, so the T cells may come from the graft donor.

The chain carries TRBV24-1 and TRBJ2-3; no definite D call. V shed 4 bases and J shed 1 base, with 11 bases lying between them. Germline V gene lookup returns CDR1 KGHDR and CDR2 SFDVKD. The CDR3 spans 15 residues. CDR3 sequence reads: CATSEPRVGTDTQYF. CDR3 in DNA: TGTGCCACCAGTGAGCCAAGAGTTGGCACAGATACGCAGTATTTT.

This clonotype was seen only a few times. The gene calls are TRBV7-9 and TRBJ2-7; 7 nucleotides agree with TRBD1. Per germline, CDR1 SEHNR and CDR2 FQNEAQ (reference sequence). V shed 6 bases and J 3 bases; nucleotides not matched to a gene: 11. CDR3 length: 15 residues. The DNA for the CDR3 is TGTGCCAGCAGGTTATCACAGGGGACCAGCTACGAGCAGTACTTC. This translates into CASRLSQGTSYEQYF.

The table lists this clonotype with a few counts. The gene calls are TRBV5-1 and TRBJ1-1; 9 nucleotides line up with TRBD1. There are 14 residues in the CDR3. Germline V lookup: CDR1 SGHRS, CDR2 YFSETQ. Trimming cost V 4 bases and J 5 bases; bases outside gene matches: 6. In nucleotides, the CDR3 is TGCGCCAGCAGCGGCGGGACAGGGATTACTGAAGCTTTCTTT. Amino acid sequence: CASSGGTGITEAFF.

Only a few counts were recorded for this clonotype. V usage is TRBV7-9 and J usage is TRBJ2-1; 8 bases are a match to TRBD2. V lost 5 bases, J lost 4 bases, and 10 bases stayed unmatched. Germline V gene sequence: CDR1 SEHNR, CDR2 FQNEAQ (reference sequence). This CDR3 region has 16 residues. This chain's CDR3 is CASSRGLASFYNEQFF. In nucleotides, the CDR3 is TGTGCCAGCAGCCGCGGACTAGCAAGTTTTTACAATGAGCAGTTCTTC.

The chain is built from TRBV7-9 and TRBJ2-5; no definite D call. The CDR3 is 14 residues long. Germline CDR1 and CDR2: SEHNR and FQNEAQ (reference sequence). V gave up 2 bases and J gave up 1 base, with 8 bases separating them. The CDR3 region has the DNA TGTGCCAGCAGCTTAACGACGGCCCAAGAGACCCAGTACTTC. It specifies CASSLTTAQETQYF.

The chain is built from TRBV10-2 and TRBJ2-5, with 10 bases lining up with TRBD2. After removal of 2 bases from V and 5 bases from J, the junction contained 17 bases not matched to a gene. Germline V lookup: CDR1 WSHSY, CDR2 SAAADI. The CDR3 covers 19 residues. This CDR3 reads CASSERVGSSGGPRETQYF. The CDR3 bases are TGCGCCAGCAGTGAGAGGGTTGGGTCTAGCGGGGGCCCTCGTGAGACCCAGTACTTC.

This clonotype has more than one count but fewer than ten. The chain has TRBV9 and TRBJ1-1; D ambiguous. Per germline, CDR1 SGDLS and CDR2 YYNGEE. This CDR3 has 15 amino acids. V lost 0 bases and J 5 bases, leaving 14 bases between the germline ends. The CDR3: CASSVEGSGGTEAFF. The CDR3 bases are TGTGCCAGCAGCGTAGAAGGGTCCGGCGGGACTGAAGCTTTCTTT.

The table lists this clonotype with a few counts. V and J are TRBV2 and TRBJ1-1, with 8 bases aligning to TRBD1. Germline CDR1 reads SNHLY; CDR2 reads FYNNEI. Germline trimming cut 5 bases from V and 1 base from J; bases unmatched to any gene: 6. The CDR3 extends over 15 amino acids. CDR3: CASSFLGQANTEAFF. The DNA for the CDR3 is TGTGCCAGCAGTTTTCTGGGACAGGCGAACACTGAAGCTTTCTTT.

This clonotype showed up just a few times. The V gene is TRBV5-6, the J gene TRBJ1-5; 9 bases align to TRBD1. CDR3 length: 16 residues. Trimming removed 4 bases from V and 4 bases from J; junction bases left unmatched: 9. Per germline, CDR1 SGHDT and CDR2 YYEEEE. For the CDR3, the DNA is TGTGCCAGCAGCACTCGACAGGGGGTCGGTAATCAGCCCCAGCATTTT. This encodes CASSTRQGVGNQPQHF.

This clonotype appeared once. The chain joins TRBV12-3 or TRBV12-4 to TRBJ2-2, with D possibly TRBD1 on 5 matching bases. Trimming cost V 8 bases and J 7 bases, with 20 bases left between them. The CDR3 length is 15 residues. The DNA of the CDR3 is TGTGCCAGCCGGGCTGCCGACAGAAGGGGCGGGGAGCTGTTTTTT. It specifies CASRAADRRGGELFF.

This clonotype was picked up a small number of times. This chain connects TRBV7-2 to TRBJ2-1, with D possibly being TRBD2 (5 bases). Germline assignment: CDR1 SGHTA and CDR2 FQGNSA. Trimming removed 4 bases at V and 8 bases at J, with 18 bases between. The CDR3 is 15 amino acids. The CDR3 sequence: CASSSPGMGWHEQFF. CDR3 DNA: TGTGCCAGCAGCTCCCCGGGAATGGGATGGCATGAGCAGTTCTTC.

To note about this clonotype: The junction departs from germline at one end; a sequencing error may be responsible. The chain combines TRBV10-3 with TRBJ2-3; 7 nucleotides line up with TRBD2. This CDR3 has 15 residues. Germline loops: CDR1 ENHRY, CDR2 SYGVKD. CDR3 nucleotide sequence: TGTGCCATCAATGAGAGGGCTAGCGGATCGGATACGCAGTATTTT. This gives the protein CAINERASGSDTQYF.

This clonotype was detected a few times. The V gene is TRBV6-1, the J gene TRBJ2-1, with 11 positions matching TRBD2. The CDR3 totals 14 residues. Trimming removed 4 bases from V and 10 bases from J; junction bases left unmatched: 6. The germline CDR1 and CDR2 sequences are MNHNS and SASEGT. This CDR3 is CASSARLAGPEQFF. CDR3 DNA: TGTGCCAGCAGTGCTCGACTAGCGGGGCCCGAGCAGTTCTTC.

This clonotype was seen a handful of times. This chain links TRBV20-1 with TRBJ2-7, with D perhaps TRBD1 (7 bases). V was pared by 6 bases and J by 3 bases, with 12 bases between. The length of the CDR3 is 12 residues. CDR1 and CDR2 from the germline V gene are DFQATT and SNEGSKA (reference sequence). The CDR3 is CSAAGGGYEQYF. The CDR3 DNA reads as TGCAGTGCAGCAGGGGGAGGCTACGAGCAGTACTTC.

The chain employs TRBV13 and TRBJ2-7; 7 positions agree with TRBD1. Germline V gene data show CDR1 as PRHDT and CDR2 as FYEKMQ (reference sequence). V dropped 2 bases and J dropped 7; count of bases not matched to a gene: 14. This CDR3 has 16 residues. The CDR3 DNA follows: TGTGCCAGCAGCTTACGCCGACAGGGCCGTTCCGGGGAGCAGTACTTC. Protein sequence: CASSLRRQGRSGEQYF.

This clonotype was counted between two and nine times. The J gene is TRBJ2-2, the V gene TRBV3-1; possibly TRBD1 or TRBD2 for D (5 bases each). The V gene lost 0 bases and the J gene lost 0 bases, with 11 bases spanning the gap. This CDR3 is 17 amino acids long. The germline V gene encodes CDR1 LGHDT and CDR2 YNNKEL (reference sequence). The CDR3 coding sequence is TGTGCCAGCAGCCAAGAGGGAGCAGGGCCGAACACCGGGGAGCTGTTTTTT. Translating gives CASSQEGAGPNTGELFF.

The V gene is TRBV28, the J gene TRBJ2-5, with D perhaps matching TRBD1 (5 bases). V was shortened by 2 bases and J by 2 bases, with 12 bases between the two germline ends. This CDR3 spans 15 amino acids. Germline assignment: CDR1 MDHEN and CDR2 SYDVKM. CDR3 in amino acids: CASSLSQGEQETQYF. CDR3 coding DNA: TGTGCCAGCAGTTTAAGCCAAGGGGAACAAGAGACCCAGTACTTC.

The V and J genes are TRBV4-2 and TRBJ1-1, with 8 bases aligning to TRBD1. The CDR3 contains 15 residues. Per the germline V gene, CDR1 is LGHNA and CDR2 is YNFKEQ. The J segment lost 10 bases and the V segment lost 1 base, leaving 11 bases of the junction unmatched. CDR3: CASSQGIDRGFRAFF. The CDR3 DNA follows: TGTGCCAGCAGCCAAGGGATTGACAGGGGATTTAGAGCTTTCTTT.

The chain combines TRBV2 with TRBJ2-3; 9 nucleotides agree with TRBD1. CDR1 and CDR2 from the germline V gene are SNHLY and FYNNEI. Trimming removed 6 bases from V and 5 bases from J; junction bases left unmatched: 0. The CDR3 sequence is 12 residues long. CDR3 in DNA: TGTGCCAGCAGGGACAGGGGAGATACGCAGTATTTT. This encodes CASRDRGDTQYF.

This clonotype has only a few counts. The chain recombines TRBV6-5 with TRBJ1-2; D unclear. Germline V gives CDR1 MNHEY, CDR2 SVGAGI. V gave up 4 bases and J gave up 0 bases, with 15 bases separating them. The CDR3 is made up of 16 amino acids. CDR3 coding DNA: TGTGCCAGCAGTTTCTCCCGAGTTTCTTCTAACTATGGCTACACCTTC. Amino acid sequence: CASSFSRVSSNYGYTF.

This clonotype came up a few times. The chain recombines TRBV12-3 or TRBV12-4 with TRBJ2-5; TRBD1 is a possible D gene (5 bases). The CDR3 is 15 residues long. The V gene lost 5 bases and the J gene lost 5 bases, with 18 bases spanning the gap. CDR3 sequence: CASSRGMISSETQYF. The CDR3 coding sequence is TGTGCCAGCAGTAGGGGTATGATTTCGTCCGAGACCCAGTACTTC.

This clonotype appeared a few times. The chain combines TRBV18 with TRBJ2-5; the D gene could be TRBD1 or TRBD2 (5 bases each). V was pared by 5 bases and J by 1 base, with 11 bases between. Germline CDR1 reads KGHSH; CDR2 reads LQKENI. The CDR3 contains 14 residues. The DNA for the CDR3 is TGTGCCAGCTCAGCGGCAGGGAGCCAAGAGACCCAGTACTTC. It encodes CASSAAGSQETQYF.

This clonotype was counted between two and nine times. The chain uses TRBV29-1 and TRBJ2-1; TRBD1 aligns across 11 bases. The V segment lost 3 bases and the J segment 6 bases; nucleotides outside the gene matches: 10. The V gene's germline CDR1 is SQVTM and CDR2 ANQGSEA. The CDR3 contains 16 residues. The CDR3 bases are TGCAGCGTTGACGGCCTCCGGGACAGGGGGGTCAATGAGCAGTTCTTC. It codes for CSVDGLRDRGVNEQFF.

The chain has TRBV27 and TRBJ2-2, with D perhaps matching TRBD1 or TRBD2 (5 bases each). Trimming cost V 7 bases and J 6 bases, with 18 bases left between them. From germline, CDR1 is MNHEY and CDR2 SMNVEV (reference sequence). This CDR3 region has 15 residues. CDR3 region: CASNPGTDPSGELFF. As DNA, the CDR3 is TGTGCCAGCAACCCGGGGACGGACCCATCCGGGGAGCTGTTTTTT.

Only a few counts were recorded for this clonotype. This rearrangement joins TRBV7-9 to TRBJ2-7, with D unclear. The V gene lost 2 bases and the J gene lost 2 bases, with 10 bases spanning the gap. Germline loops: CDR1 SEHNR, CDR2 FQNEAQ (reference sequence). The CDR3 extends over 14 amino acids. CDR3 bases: TGTGCCAGCAGCTTAAGCCACTTCCCCTACGAGCAGTACTTC. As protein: CASSLSHFPYEQYF.

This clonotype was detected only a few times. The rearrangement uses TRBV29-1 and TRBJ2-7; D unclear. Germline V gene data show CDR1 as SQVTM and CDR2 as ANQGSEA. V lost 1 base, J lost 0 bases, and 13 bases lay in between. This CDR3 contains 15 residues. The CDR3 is CSVEGFVSSSYEQYF. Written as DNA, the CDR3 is TGCAGCGTTGAAGGATTCGTAAGTTCCTCCTACGAGCAGTACTTC.